Listed below are T cell receptor beta chains from one sample, sequenced in a study of cytomegalovirus exposure and HLA in healthy donors. Assay used: immunoSEQ multiplex PCR; TCRdb lists only in-frame clones, some missing. The table has about 110,000 clones, about 76% seen once. Sequencing was carried out using PBMCs. These receptor sequences come from a man aged 25-45 years in good health and CMV-seropositive. CDR3s include the opening cysteine and the closing phenylalanine or tryptophan.

TRBJ1-6,TRBV9,CARRRGRRGGSPLHF
TRBJ2-7,TRBV27,CASSLTPRWYEQYF
TRBJ1-5,TRBV9,CASSVSSNQPQHF
TRBJ1-1,TRBV27,CASSLFPWTGGNTEAFF
TRBJ2-7,TRBV15,CATKPGTGEQYF
TRBJ1-6,TRBV30,CAWSLSGAGSPLHF
TRBJ2-5,TRBV30,CAWSVGGLAGARGTQYF
TRBJ1-4,TRBV5-4,CASSLNTGTNEKLFF
TRBJ2-5,TRBV28,CASRPDRGRETQYF
TRBJ2-7,TRBV28,CASSSGSYEQYF
TRBJ2-2,TRBV10-1,CASSGYMAGELFF
TRBJ2-3,TRBV14,CASSQGLGTQYF
TRBJ2-2,TRBV6-6,CASSYSGLSNTGELFF
TRBJ1-5,TRBV6-5,CASSYSKQGNQPQHF
TRBJ2-1,TRBV19,CASSLSTYNEQFF
TRBJ2-5,TRBV5-1,CASSLVGSAETQYF
TRBJ2-7,TRBV9,CASSVGVDSYEQYF
TRBJ1-3,TRBV5-1,CASSLVGAAGDTIYF
TRBJ2-6,TRBV2,CASTQDGGTVTNVLTF
TRBJ2-1,TRBV5-4,CASSPSGGIYNEQFF
TRBJ2-7,TRBV6-4,CASSEHGGGEQYF
TRBJ2-1,TRBV7-2,CASSLAGGTSFWGEQFF
TRBJ2-3,TRBV12-5,CASGLLLTAGVTDTQYF
TRBJ1-1,TRBV4-1,CASSQALRPDKAFF
TRBJ2-5,TRBV6-5,CASGRWQKETQYF
TRBJ1-4,TRBV7-9,CSSSHPTGAGDEKLFF
TRBJ2-5,TRBV9,CASSVGVRETQYF
TRBJ2-6,TRBV5-1,CASSLRDSGANVLTF
TRBJ2-1,TRBV9,CASSVGGGKSGPHNEQFF
TRBJ2-5,TRBV7-2,CASSLGAGRLGTQYF
TRBJ1-1,TRBV5-1,CASSFLQGDAEAFF
TRBJ1-3,TRBV19,CASSVSGQASGNTIYF
TRBJ1-2,TRBV6-5,CASSYSLTRGNYGYTF
TRBJ2-3,TRBV5-4,CASSYGGADTQYF
TRBJ1-5,TRBV19,CASRTWAGINQPQHF
TRBJ2-3,TRBV6-6,CASSQLVGLTDTQYF
TRBJ2-7,TRBV6-5,CASRVGTALFYEQYF
TRBJ2-1,TRBV4-1,CASSRGGTGANNEQFF
TRBJ1-2,TRBV30,CAWSPGFSGDYTF
TRBJ1-4,TRBV5-1,CASSWGQTNEKLFF
TRBJ1-1,TRBV5-1,CASSLAGRDGTEAFF
TRBJ2-3,TRBV6-4,CASSERGSTDTQYF
TRBJ1-2,TRBV19,CASSIHPGQVYGYTF
TRBJ2-7,TRBV19,CASSIGRGIYEQYF
TRBJ1-1,TRBV10-3,CAISEDRGVNTEAFF
TRBJ2-7,TRBV9,CASSATSGDGADSYEQYF